The 22 T cell receptor beta chains below all came from one sample that was sequenced in a study of blood T cell repertoires in COVID-19. Generated by immunoSEQ multiplex PCR, the TCRdb table keeps only in-frame clones and is missing some. The repertoire holds roughly 380,000 clones, with about nine tenths as singletons. Sequenced: peripheral blood. These receptors originate from a woman aged 40 to 50 with COVID-19, enrolled during active disease.

This chain joins TRBV10-3 and TRBJ2-1; 14 bases are shared with TRBD2. Germline V lookup: CDR1 ENHRY, CDR2 SYGVKD. The V gene end was trimmed by 5 bases and the J gene end by 8 bases; junction bases not matched to a gene: 11. The CDR3 runs to 17 residues. CDR3 region: CAISPTSGRGGAHEQFF. The CDR3 bases are TGTGCCATCAGTCCGACTAGCGGGAGGGGGGGAGCCCATGAGCAGTTCTTC.

V is TRBV2 and J is TRBJ2-1; TRBD2 aligns across 12 bases. CDR1 and CDR2 (germline): SNHLY, FYNNEI. The junction had 8 bases not matched to a gene; V was cut back by 9 bases and J by 8 bases. The CDR3 spans 14 residues. CDR3 in amino acids: CARTRLAGVDEQFF. The CDR3 DNA follows: TGTGCCAGAACCAGACTAGCGGGAGTGGATGAGCAGTTCTTC.

This clone was seen a few times. V usage is TRBV9 and J usage is TRBJ1-2; no reliable D call. V lost 2 bases, J lost 2 bases, and 16 bases lay in between. Germline loops: CDR1 SGDLS, CDR2 YYNGEE. The CDR3 has 16 residues. CDR3 nucleotides: TGTGCCAGCAGCGTCGACGGGTCGCCCCTAAACTATGGCTACACCTTC. Its translation is CASSVDGSPLNYGYTF.

This chain connects TRBV15 to TRBJ2-5, with TRBD1 as a possible D gene (5 bases). The CDR3 runs 13 residues. Germline V gene data show CDR1 as LNHNV and CDR2 as YYDKDF (reference sequence). V lost 4 bases to trimming and J lost 8 bases, with 14 bases between them. CDR3 nucleotide sequence: TGTGCCACCAGCATCGCCAGGGATGCCACCCAGTACTTC. Translation: CATSIARDATQYF.

This clone was picked up a small number of times. This CDR3 is CASRGTGYEQYF. For the CDR3, the DNA is TGTGCCAGCAGGGGGACAGGCTACGAGCAGTACTTC. The V call is TRBV28, the J call TRBJ2-7, with 8 bases identical to TRBD1. The CDR3 covers 12 residues. Trimming at V came to 6 bases and at J to 3 bases, leaving 1 base not matched to a gene. CDR1 is MDHEN, CDR2 SYDVKM, per germline. The variable domain in full, completed from reference TRBV28 and TRBJ2-7, reads DVKVTQSSRYLVKRTGEKVFLECVQDMDHENMFWYRQDPGLGLRLIYFSYDVKMKEKGDIPEGYSVSREKKERFSLILESASTNQTSMYLCASRGTGYEQYFGPGTRLTVT.

A remark on this clone: Other DNA sequences in this specimen translate into the identical CDR3. The rearrangement uses TRBV5-1 and TRBJ2-3; 9 bases are a match to TRBD2. The V segment lost 2 bases and the J segment 0 bases; nucleotides outside the gene matches: 4. The CDR3 consists of 16 residues. Germline lookup yields CDR1 SGHRS and CDR2 YFSETQ. In nucleotides, the CDR3 is TGCGCCAGCAGCTTTGGGCTAGCGGGGAGCACAGATACGCAGTATTTT. This sequence encodes CASSFGLAGSTDTQYF.

CDR3 sequence reads: CASSPGIAGGNQPQHF. The CDR3 DNA reads TGTGCCAGCAGTCCAGGAATAGCAGGGGGCAATCAGCCCCAGCATTTT. This sequence joins TRBV27 and TRBJ1-5; perhaps TRBD1 as D (6 bases). The CDR3 loop spans 16 amino acids. With 5 bases removed from V and 2 bases from J, the gap between germline ends came to 16 bases. Germline V gene data show CDR1 as MNHEY and CDR2 as SMNVEV (reference sequence).

This chain's CDR3 is CASSQTAGYGQPQHF. In nucleotides, the CDR3 is TGTGCCAGCAGCCAGACTGCAGGGTATGGTCAGCCCCAGCATTTT. The V call is TRBV6-4, the J call TRBJ1-5; D is possibly TRBD1 (5 bases). This CDR3 has 15 residues. From germline, CDR1 is MRHNA and CDR2 SNTAGT. V lost 6 bases and J 6 bases, leaving 18 bases between the germline ends.

The chain combines TRBV28 with TRBJ1-4; D gene uncertain. Germline V CDR1 and CDR2: MDHEN, SYDVKM. Trimming removed 5 bases from V and 8 bases from J, with 18 bases in between. This CDR3 has 15 residues. The DNA of the CDR3 is TGTGCCAGCAGTCGAGCCCGTGGGAGCGGGGAAAAACTGTTTTTT. Amino acid sequence: CASSRARGSGEKLFF.

CDR3 coding DNA: TGTGCCAGCAGTTCCCTCGGGGGGCGGGGGACTGAAGCTTTCTTT. The encoded protein is CASSSLGGRGTEAFF. This chain uses TRBV27 with TRBJ1-1, with D perhaps matching TRBD1 (6 bases). The CDR3 runs 15 residues. V was clipped by 4 bases and J by 5 bases, with 17 bases between them. CDR1 and CDR2 (germline): MNHEY, SMNVEV (reference sequence).

The J gene is TRBJ1-5, the V gene TRBV2; tentatively, D is TRBD1 (5 bases). The CDR3 length is 14 residues. Trimming pared 2 bases from V and 4 bases from J, leaving 9 bases between. The germline V gene encodes CDR1 SNHLY and CDR2 FYNNEI. The CDR3 sequence: CASSEQGSNQPQHF. CDR3 in DNA: TGTGCCAGCAGTGAACAGGGATCTAATCAGCCCCAGCATTTT.

V gene TRBV11-3 combines with J gene TRBJ2-5, with 11 positions matching TRBD2. Germline lookup yields CDR1 SGHNT and CDR2 YENEEA. This CDR3 has 15 residues. V gave up 4 bases and J gave up 0 bases; unmatched junction bases: 1. The CDR3 reads CASSSSGRNQETQYF. CDR3 nucleotides: TGTGCCAGCAGCTCTAGCGGGAGGAACCAAGAGACCCAGTACTTC.

This sequence joins TRBV9 and TRBJ2-2, with 7 bases matching TRBD2. Germline values: CDR1 SGDLS, CDR2 YYNGEE. Trimming took 2 bases from V and 6 from J; bases not matched to a gene: 16. This CDR3 comprises 18 residues. CDR3 DNA: TGTGCCAGCAGCGTCCGGGACTTCCCGGGAGGAGTGGCCGGGGAGCTGTTTTTT. Translating gives CASSVRDFPGGVAGELFF.

Here the CDR3 DNA reads TGTGCCAGCCGTCTTGCAGATACGCAGTATTTT. Encoded protein: CASRLADTQYF. The rearrangement links TRBV3-1 (or the pseudogene TRBV3-2) to TRBJ2-3, with no clear D. V lost 8 bases and J 4 bases, leaving 7 bases between the germline ends. CDR3 length equals 11 residues. CDR1 is LGHDT, CDR2 YNNKEL, per germline (reference sequence).

The chain carries TRBV5-1 and TRBJ2-2, with 8 bases lining up with TRBD2. The CDR3 length is 17 residues. Germline V gene sequence: CDR1 SGHRS, CDR2 YFSETQ. J was trimmed by 4 bases and V by 4 bases; bases with no gene match: 12. In DNA form, the CDR3 reads TGCGCCAGCAGCCGACCTGGGGCGGGAGGTTCCACCGGGGAGCTGTTTTTT. It is translated as CASSRPGAGGSTGELFF.

The chain is built from TRBV11-3 and TRBJ2-2; no firm D call. The CDR3 length is 19 residues. Germline-derived CDR1 and CDR2 are SGHNT and YENEEA. V gave up 0 bases and J gave up 0 bases, with 17 bases separating them. DNA for the CDR3: TGTGCCAGCAGCTTAGATGTGCATGCTGCGCAGGCGAACACCGGGGAGCTGTTTTTT. Translated: CASSLDVHAAQANTGELFF.

The chain has TRBV28 and TRBJ1-6, with 7 bases matching TRBD1. V gave up 4 bases and J gave up 12 bases; unmatched junction bases: 9. CDR3 length: 14 residues. Germline CDR1 reads MDHEN; CDR2 reads SYDVKM. The CDR3 loop is CASSSRGRGLPLHF. CDR3 coding DNA: TGTGCCAGCAGTTCCCGGGGAAGGGGGCTACCCCTCCACTTT.

The rearrangement links TRBV10-1 to TRBJ1-5, with TRBD1 matching over 7 bases. V lost 7 bases to trimming and J lost 3 bases; unmatched junction nucleotides: 15. CDR1 is WNHNN and CDR2 is SYGVQD in the germline V gene (reference sequence). This CDR3 is 17 amino acids long. CDR3 sequence reads: CASTLTTGLKDNQPQHF. The CDR3 DNA is TGCGCCAGCACCCTAACGACAGGGTTGAAGGACAATCAGCCCCAGCATTTT.

This chain joins TRBV28 and TRBJ2-7; TRBD1 agrees at 8 bases. V was clipped by 5 bases and J by 9 bases; unmatched bases: 15. Germline V gene lookup returns CDR1 MDHEN and CDR2 SYDVKM. This CDR3 is built from 15 residues. For the CDR3, the DNA is TGTGCCAGCAGTCCACGACAGGGGCCCCTCGGGTGGCAGTACTTC. Translating gives CASSPRQGPLGWQYF.

V and J are TRBV4-2 and TRBJ1-2; D is undetermined. Trimming stripped 0 bases from V and 8 bases from J, with 28 bases between. Germline CDR1 and CDR2: LGHNA and YNFKEQ. The CDR3 consists of 19 residues. The CDR3, as DNA: TGTGCCAGCAGCCAAGATTGGATCCCCACCGCAGGCCCCGTGAAGGGCTACACCTTC. Its translation is CASSQDWIPTAGPVKGYTF.

This chain connects TRBV5-1 to TRBJ2-7, with D hard to call. V lost 4 bases and J lost 2, with 13 bases in between. This CDR3 has 14 amino acids. Germline-derived CDR1 and CDR2 are SGHRS and YFSETQ. The CDR3 DNA follows: TGCGCCAGCAGCCGTACCCTTGGCCCCTACGAGCAGTACTTC. This translates into CASSRTLGPYEQYF.

The J gene is TRBJ1-6, the V gene TRBV28; a weak D match, TRBD1 (5 bases). The CDR3 sequence is 20 residues long. The germline CDR1 and CDR2 sequences are MDHEN and SYDVKM. Trimming removed 2 bases at V and 0 bases at J, with 20 bases between. The CDR3 sequence: CASSLGAGGRTSSYNSPLHF. CDR3 DNA: TGTGCCAGCAGTTTAGGGGCCGGTGGCAGAACGAGCTCCTATAATTCACCCCTCCACTTT.